Included here is one TCR beta chain sequence, with context. The entry originates in a study of blood T cell repertoires in COVID-19. Across the whole study: Collection of acute and convalescent COVID-19 samples took place in the United States, Italy and Spain. Nucleic acid was either cDNA or gDNA, and it came from T cells, B-cell-depleted T cells, or PBMCs.

Under the authors' procedure: Quantification of nucleated cells was approximated via reference gene primer amplification. TCRdb keeps only in-frame clones here, not all; method: immunoSEQ multiplex PCR. V, J and clone size are those of that table, while D and trimming were read from the DNA. Among some 110,000 clones listed, roughly two thirds were seen once. Germline-derived CDR1 and CDR2 are MRHNA and SNTAGT. V lost 0 bases and J 1 base, leaving 21 bases between the germline ends. CDR3 length equals 19 residues. The sequencing input was peripheral blood. The chain is built from TRBV6-4 and TRBJ1-2, with D hard to call. The origin of this receptor is a human donor with acute or convalescent COVID-19. The donor label of this sample is uncertain. The CDR3 bases are TGTGCCAGCAGTGACTCGATCCCCACAAATCCTCTTTTTAACTATGGCTACACCTTC. Translation: CASSDSIPTNPLFNYGYTF.